This T cell receptor (beta chain) emerged from a study of T cell responses to AZD1222 COVID-19 vaccine. TCRdb's copy holds only in-frame clones and misses some; the assay was immunoSEQ multiplex PCR. The table lists 150,000 or so clones, approximately 94% of them singletons. The ends lost 0 bases at V and 4 bases at J; junction bases unmatched: 5. Germline-derived CDR1 and CDR2 are SGDLS and YYNGEE. This CDR3 region has 15 residues. The chain recombines TRBV9 with TRBJ2-5, with 8 bases aligning to TRBD2. This TCR derives from an adult who received the AZD1222 COVID-19 vaccine. Sequenced here: peripheral blood, sampled 28 days after the second AZD1222 dose. This chain's CDR3 is CASSVVGTRGETQYF. In nucleotides, the CDR3 is TGTGCCAGCAGCGTAGTAGGGACTAGAGGAGAGACCCAGTACTTC.